Following are 30 T cell receptor beta chains from one sample sequenced in a study of cytomegalovirus exposure and HLA in healthy donors. Amplification used 60 Vbeta primers and 13 Jbeta primers. Generated by immunoSEQ multiplex PCR, the TCRdb table keeps only in-frame clones and is missing some. The sample contains about 160,000 clones, around 75% of which appear only once. Input material: PBMCs. These receptors came from a female donor in good health and CMV-seronegative.

This clone was seen a few times. The J gene is TRBJ2-3, the V gene TRBV2; 7 bases map to TRBD2. The CDR3 length is 14 residues. V shed 7 bases and J 1 base; nucleotides not matched to a gene: 5. Germline V gives CDR1 SNHLY, CDR2 FYNNEI. DNA of the CDR3: TGTGCCAGCACTTGGGGGGGACGCACAGATACGCAGTATTTT. Amino acid sequence: CASTWGGRTDTQYF.

The rearrangement joins TRBV6-1 to TRBJ1-4; 7 positions match TRBD1. CDR3 size: 14 residues. With 6 bases clipped from V and 8 bases from J, the junction kept 9 bases outside the gene matches. Looked up from germline, CDR1 is MNHNS and CDR2 is SASEGT. Here the CDR3 reads CASRPEGGLEKLFF. The CDR3 coding sequence is TGTGCCAGCAGACCCGAAGGGGGCTTAGAAAAACTGTTTTTT.

The V gene is TRBV6-5, the J gene TRBJ2-2; D is unresolved. CDR1 is MNHEY, CDR2 SVGAGI, per germline. Trimming removed 0 bases from V and 4 bases from J, with 12 bases in between. This CDR3 has 16 amino acids. CDR3 bases: TGTGCCAGCAGTTACTCGAGCGCCAGAGGCACCGGGGAGCTGTTTTTT. Residues: CASSYSSARGTGELFF.

V usage is TRBV10-1 and J usage is TRBJ1-2; no reliable D call. This CDR3 has 13 residues. Trimming pared 0 bases from V and 5 bases from J, leaving 7 bases between. Germline CDR1 and CDR2: WNHNN and SYGVQD (reference sequence). CDR3 amino acids: CASSESSDYGYTF. CDR3 coding DNA: TGCGCCAGCAGTGAGTCTTCAGATTATGGCTACACCTTC.

This sequence joins TRBV2 and TRBJ2-3, with TRBD2 matching over 14 bases. V dropped 5 bases and J dropped 5; count of bases not matched to a gene: 9. The V gene's germline CDR1 is SNHLY and CDR2 FYNNEI. The CDR3 spans 17 residues. CDR3 sequence (DNA): TGTGCCAGCAGTAAGACTAGCGGGAGGGCCCTGGGAGATACGCAGTATTTT. Amino acid sequence: CASSKTSGRALGDTQYF.

This chain links TRBV19 with TRBJ2-7, with TRBD2 matching over 9 bases. The CDR3 has 15 residues. In germline, CDR1 is LNHDA, CDR2 SQIVND (reference sequence). J was trimmed by 0 bases and V by 4 bases; bases with no gene match: 4. The CDR3 sequence: CASSTSSGSSYEQYF. CDR3 DNA: TGTGCCAGTAGTACCAGTAGCGGGAGCTCCTACGAGCAGTACTTC.

The V gene is TRBV15, the J gene TRBJ1-3, with TRBD1 as a possible D gene (5 bases). Germline loops: CDR1 LNHNV, CDR2 YYDKDF (reference sequence). The V end was cut by 2 bases, the J end by 0 bases, with 5 bases between. The CDR3 extends over 14 amino acids. The CDR3 DNA is TGTGCCACCAGCAGACAGGGCTCTGGAAACACCATATATTTT. This translates into CATSRQGSGNTIYF. The full variable domain, with the rest looked up from reference TRBV15 and TRBJ1-3, is DAMVIQNPRYQVTQFGKPVTLSCSQTLNHNVMYWYQQKSSQAPKLLFHYYDKDFNNEADTPDNFQSRRPNTSFCFLDIRSPGLGDTAMYLCATSRQGSGNTIYFGEGSWLTVV.

The V gene is TRBV6-5, the J gene TRBJ1-1, with D possibly being TRBD1 (5 bases). Germline CDR1 and CDR2: MNHEY and SVGAGI. The CDR3 length is 14 residues. The ends were cut back, 2 bases at V and 4 bases at J, with 11 bases in the middle. The CDR3 region is CASSYGGKGTEAFF. In DNA form, the CDR3 reads TGTGCCAGCAGTTACGGGGGGAAGGGCACTGAAGCTTTCTTT.

A remark on this clone: The junction shows a germline mismatch at one end, possibly a read error. V gene TRBV5-6 combines with J gene TRBJ1-5; a weak D match, TRBD1 (6 bases). The CDR3 runs 13 residues. Germline loops: CDR1 SGHDT, CDR2 YYEEEE. This CDR3 is CASSVGVQGPVNF. The CDR3 DNA sequence: TGTGCCAGCAGCGTGGGGGTACAGGGACCCGTGAATTTT.

The J gene is TRBJ2-1, the V gene TRBV11-2; 7 bases agree with TRBD1. Trimming at V came to 1 base and at J to 8 bases, leaving 11 bases not matched to a gene. Germline loops: CDR1 SGHAT, CDR2 FQNNGV. The CDR3 has 16 amino acids. CDR3 nucleotides: TGTGCCAGCAGCTTAGGGACCCCGACAGGGAACGATGAGCAGTTCTTC. It translates to CASSLGTPTGNDEQFF.

This clone was picked up one time. This chain links TRBV20-1 with TRBJ2-5, with D tentatively TRBD2 (5 bases). Germline V gene lookup returns CDR1 DFQATT and CDR2 SNEGSKA (reference sequence). The CDR3 length is 11 residues. Between the trimmed V and J ends, which lost 5 bases and 5 bases, there was a span of 9 bases. This CDR3 reads CSAEERETQYF. The CDR3 nucleotides are TGCAGTGCTGAAGAGCGGGAGACCCAGTACTTC.

This chain uses TRBV7-2 with TRBJ1-2; D may be TRBD1 (5 bases). Germline CDR1 reads SGHTA; CDR2 reads FQGNSA. The V end was cut by 7 bases, the J end by 8 bases, with 14 bases between. CDR3 size: 12 residues. This chain's CDR3 is CASTPPGDGYTF. DNA of the CDR3: TGTGCCAGCACGCCCCCGGGGGACGGCTACACCTTC. Looking up the rest from reference TRBV7-2 and TRBJ1-2 gives the full variable domain: GAGVSQSPSNKVTEKGKDVELRCDPISGHTALYWYRQSLGQGLEFLIYFQGNSAPDKSGLPSDRFSAERTGGSVSTLTIQRTQQEDSAVYLCASTPPGDGYTFGSGTRLTVV.

This rearrangement joins TRBV28 to TRBJ1-5; 7 positions agree with TRBD1. The CDR3 has 15 residues. Germline CDR1 and CDR2: MDHEN and SYDVKM. The trim removed 6 bases at V and 3 bases at J, leaving 8 bases unmatched. CDR3 sequence: CASSPPQGNNQPQHF. The CDR3 nucleotides read TGTGCCAGCAGCCCCCCACAGGGGAACAATCAGCCCCAGCATTTT.

The rearrangement uses TRBV4-1 and TRBJ2-3, with D possibly TRBD2 on 6 matching bases. CDR1 MGHRA and CDR2 YSYEKL come from the germline V gene. The CDR3 is made up of 16 amino acids. V lost 5 bases and J 0 bases, leaving 15 bases between the germline ends. CDR3 loop: CASSYVSGTSTDTQYF. DNA for the CDR3: TGCGCCAGCAGCTATGTTAGCGGAACTAGCACAGATACGCAGTATTTT.

The chain employs TRBV7-8 and TRBJ2-1, with a possible D match to TRBD1 (8 bases). V shed 7 bases and J shed 8 bases, with 24 bases lying between them. This CDR3 comprises 16 residues. CDR1 is SGHVS, CDR2 FQNEAQ, per germline. The CDR3 sequence: CASTQGAGVLGDEQFF. In DNA, the CDR3 is TGTGCCAGCACCCAGGGGGCGGGGGTGCTGGGCGATGAGCAGTTCTTC.

This clone has just one count. CDR3 loop: CASSLETRLAGESPYEQYF. CDR3 nucleotide sequence: TGTGCCAGCAGCTTAGAAACCCGACTAGCGGGAGAAAGCCCCTACGAGCAGTACTTC. V gene TRBV13 combines with J gene TRBJ2-7; 12 bases line up with TRBD2. This CDR3 is built from 19 residues. The V and J ends lost 1 base and 2 bases, in that order; junction bases with no gene match: 12. Germline-derived CDR1 and CDR2 are PRHDT and FYEKMQ (reference sequence).

This chain uses TRBV7-9 with TRBJ1-1; 7 nucleotides match TRBD1. From germline, CDR1 is SEHNR and CDR2 FQNEAQ (reference sequence). The CDR3 loop spans 14 amino acids. J was trimmed by 4 bases and V by 5 bases; bases with no gene match: 7. The CDR3 spells CASSPTGPSTEAFF. DNA of the CDR3: TGTGCCAGCAGCCCGACAGGGCCGAGCACTGAAGCTTTCTTT.

This rearrangement joins TRBV5-1 to TRBJ2-3, with 11 bases that match TRBD2. This CDR3 comprises 15 residues. V shed 4 bases, J shed 3 bases, and the junction held 4 bases outside the gene matches. Germline V gene lookup returns CDR1 SGHRS and CDR2 YFSETQ. The CDR3 bases are TGCGCCAGCAGCCGCTCTAGCGGGGGGACAGATACGCAGTATTTT. Translation: CASSRSSGGTDTQYF.

In its sample, this clone was seen once. V gene TRBV19 combines with J gene TRBJ1-1; 7 nucleotides agree with TRBD1. The CDR3 runs to 14 residues. Germline CDR1 LNHDA, CDR2 SQIVND (reference sequence). The junction had 7 bases not matched to a gene; V was cut back by 4 bases and J by 5 bases. The CDR3 bases are TGTGCCAGTAGTAGCGGACAGGTGGGGACTGAAGCTTTCTTT. Amino acids: CASSSGQVGTEAFF.

The table lists this clone with a count of one. The gene calls are TRBV9 and TRBJ2-1; D is possibly TRBD2 (5 bases). Looked up from germline, CDR1 is SGDLS and CDR2 is YYNGEE. The CDR3 totals 14 residues. Between the trimmed V and J ends, which lost 3 bases and 2 bases, there was a span of 9 bases. DNA for the CDR3: TGTGCCAGCAGCGACCGGACTGCCTACAATGAGCAGTTCTTC. Protein: CASSDRTAYNEQFF.

The chain has TRBV6-6 and TRBJ2-1, with D possibly matching TRBD1 (6 bases). The CDR3 sequence is 16 residues long. From germline, CDR1 is MNHNY and CDR2 SVGAGI (reference sequence). Trimming pared 2 bases from V and 0 bases from J, leaving 11 bases between. The DNA for the CDR3 is TGTGCCAGCAGTTACCCTCTGGGGGCCTCCTACAATGAGCAGTTCTTC. Its translation is CASSYPLGASYNEQFF.

This clone was observed once. The CDR3 DNA is TGTGCCAGCAGTTTTGGTCGGAATGAGCAGTTCTTC. This sequence encodes CASSFGRNEQFF. This chain uses TRBV27 with TRBJ2-1; the D is unclear. The germline V and J ends were trimmed by 3 bases and 7 bases, with 7 bases remaining between them. Germline V lookup: CDR1 MNHEY, CDR2 SMNVEV (reference sequence). The CDR3 runs to 12 residues.

The V and J genes are TRBV4-2 and TRBJ1-1; 9 bases match TRBD1. The V gene's germline CDR1 is LGHNA and CDR2 YNFKEQ. V shed 3 bases, J shed 5 bases, and the junction held 7 bases outside the gene matches. The CDR3 consists of 15 residues. The CDR3 bases are TGTGCCAGCAGCCAGAGAGGGACAGGGAAAACTGAAGCTTTCTTT. This gives the protein CASSQRGTGKTEAFF.

The chain uses TRBV4-3 and TRBJ1-2; no firm D call. CDR1 and CDR2 from the germline V gene are LGHNA and YSLEER. Between the trimmed V and J ends, which lost 1 base and 8 bases, there was a span of 11 bases. This CDR3 has 13 residues. The CDR3 DNA reads TGCGCCAGCAGCCAAGTGGCAGGAAGCGGCTACACCTTC. Its translation: CASSQVAGSGYTF.

V usage is TRBV5-1 and J usage is TRBJ2-5; D possibly corresponds to TRBD2 (6 bases). The germline V gene has CDR1 SGHRS and CDR2 YFSETQ. Trimming shortened V by 0 bases and J by 1 base, and 10 bases separated the two germline ends. This CDR3 region has 15 residues. The CDR3 DNA is TGCGCCAGCAGCTTGGGGGACTCCGCCCAAGAGACCCAGTACTTC. Residues: CASSLGDSAQETQYF.

The chain uses TRBV7-2 and TRBJ2-5; 7 bases line up with TRBD1. Germline V CDR1 and CDR2: SGHTA, FQGNSA. This CDR3 is built from 14 residues. The trim removed 7 bases at V and 5 bases at J, leaving 10 bases unmatched. DNA of the CDR3: TGTGCCAGCAACCAAGGGGGCGCGTGGGAGACCCAGTACTTC. It specifies CASNQGGAWETQYF.

The V and J genes are TRBV27 and TRBJ1-1; 12 nucleotides agree with TRBD1. Looked up from germline, CDR1 is MNHEY and CDR2 is SMNVEV (reference sequence). V shed 6 bases and J 5 bases; nucleotides not matched to a gene: 10. The CDR3 runs 16 residues. The CDR3 nucleotides read TGTGCCAGCAGCACCCGGGACAGGGGGCGCCGAACTGAAGCTTTCTTT. Translation: CASSTRDRGRRTEAFF.

The rearrangement joins TRBV15 to TRBJ2-6; 7 positions match TRBD2. V lost 1 base, J lost 0 bases, and 6 bases stayed unmatched. CDR3 length: 18 amino acids. Germline lookup yields CDR1 LNHNV and CDR2 YYDKDF (reference sequence). CDR3 nucleotide sequence: TGTGCCACCAGCAGAGGGCGGGGCGGGGGCTCTGGGGCCAACGTCCTGACTTTC. This gives the protein CATSRGRGGGSGANVLTF.

This clone was detected once. The chain has TRBV2 and TRBJ2-3; 9 bases are a match to TRBD2. CDR1 is SNHLY, CDR2 FYNNEI, per germline. With V trimmed by 6 bases and J by 1 base, 11 bases remained unmatched. This CDR3 contains 17 residues. Here the CDR3 DNA reads TGTGCCAGCAGCTTAATTGGGCGGGGGGGACGCACAGATACGCAGTATTTT. The encoded protein is CASSLIGRGGRTDTQYF. Together with reference TRBV2 and TRBJ2-3, the CDR3 gives the full variable domain: EPEVTQTPSHQVTQMGQEVILRCVPISNHLYFYWYRQILGQKVEFLVSFYNNEISEKSEIFDDQFSVERPDGSNFTLKIRSTKLEDSAMYFCASSLIGRGGRTDTQYFGPGTRLTVL.

The chain uses TRBV9 and TRBJ1-1, with a possible D match to TRBD1 (6 bases). The CDR3 spans 14 residues. V lost 0 bases to trimming and J lost 14 bases, with 20 bases between them. Germline CDR1 reads SGDLS; CDR2 reads YYNGEE. This CDR3 is CASSVARQARKKFF. The CDR3 DNA reads TGTGCCAGCAGCGTAGCAAGACAGGCGAGAAAGAAGTTCTTT.